This T cell receptor (beta chain) appears in the sequencing data of a study of PD-1 blockade in classical Hodgkin lymphoma. This clone was observed a few times. The antigen is not known. Relapses following autologous stem cell transplantation were seen in all patients, with brentuximab vedotin exposure varying. Best outcomes ranged across complete response, partial response and progressive disease. Generated by immunoSEQ multiplex PCR, the TCRdb table keeps only in-frame clones and is missing some. Of 29,000 or so clones in the sample, roughly 76% are singletons; the top ten hold 15%. Study-wide findings and caveats: Nivolumab initiated under 1 year post-ASCT led to patient exclusion. Reports indicated that newly diagnosed patients had lower baseline TCR diversity than healthy donors did. Before treatment, complete responders showed about the same diversity as newly diagnosed patients.

CDR1 MNHEY and CDR2 SVGAGI come from the germline V gene. Trimming cost V 6 bases and J 8 bases; bases outside gene matches: 8. This CDR3 spans 13 amino acids. This TCR derives from a human donor with classical Hodgkin lymphoma. The chain has TRBV6-5 and TRBJ1-2; TRBD1 agrees at 8 bases. Sequences were derived from peripheral blood mononuclear cells (PBMCs), sampled before the second cycle of nivolumab. The CDR3: CASSRTGNAGYTF. Written as DNA, the CDR3 is TGTGCCAGCAGCCGGACAGGGAATGCCGGCTACACCTTC.